The rows below give T cell receptor beta chains drawn from one sample of a study of cytomegalovirus exposure and HLA in healthy donors. Only in-frame clones appear in the TCRdb table, and some are missing; sequencing was by immunoSEQ multiplex PCR. The table shows a few hundred thousand clones, with 70% to 85% occurring only once. Sequencing was done on a sample of PBMCs. These receptors all come from a woman aged 35 to 49 in good health and CMV-seronegative. CDR3s include the opening cysteine and the closing phenylalanine or tryptophan. The order of the fields is V gene, clone size, D gene, J gene, CDR3 DNA, CDR3 protein. D genes are given only for firm matches. Size is omitted from some rows. Given values are once, few, many or a class for expanded clones.

V gene: TRBV21-1; clone size: few; D gene: -; J gene: TRBJ1-6; CDR3 DNA: TGTGCCAGCAGCAAAGAGGGTTCAGGGGCAGGCCTAGATTCACCCCTCCACTTT; CDR3 protein: CASSKEGSGAGLDSPLHF
V gene: TRBV11-2; clone size: -; D gene: TRBD1; J gene: TRBJ1-2; CDR3 DNA: TGTGCCAGCAGCTTACCCCTAAGACAGGGGTTCTATGGCTACACCTTC; CDR3 protein: CASSLPLRQGFYGYTF
V gene: TRBV5-4; clone size: few; D gene: -; J gene: TRBJ2-1; CDR3 DNA: TGTGCCAGCAGCCAAAACGGGGACTACAATGAGCAGTTCTTC; CDR3 protein: CASSQNGDYNEQFF
V gene: TRBV6-1; clone size: -; D gene: -; J gene: TRBJ1-5; CDR3 DNA: TGTGCCAGCAGTGAAGTGGGCCGGCCTCAGCCCCAGCATTTT; CDR3 protein: CASSEVGRPQPQHF
V gene: TRBV4-3; clone size: once; D gene: TRBD1; J gene: TRBJ1-1; CDR3 DNA: TGCGCCAGCAGCCAAGGAGGGGCAGGGGGCACTGAAGCTTTCTTT; CDR3 protein: CASSQGGAGGTEAFF
V gene: TRBV19; clone size: -; D gene: -; J gene: TRBJ2-1; CDR3 DNA: TGTGCCAGCCAACCTGAGGGAGGGGGTGAGCAGTTCTTC; CDR3 protein: CASQPEGGGEQFF
V gene: TRBV7-6; clone size: -; D gene: -; J gene: TRBJ2-5; CDR3 DNA: TGTGCCAGCAGCCGCCGCGGGGGACACACGCAAGAGACCCAGTACTTC; CDR3 protein: CASSRRGGHTQETQYF
V gene: TRBV2; clone size: -; D gene: TRBD1; J gene: TRBJ2-1; CDR3 DNA: TGTGCCAGCAGTGGGGACAGGGCGCGATGGGAGTTCTTC; CDR3 protein: CASSGDRARWEFF
V gene: TRBV29-1; clone size: -; D gene: -; J gene: TRBJ2-5; CDR3 DNA: TGCAGCGTTGTAGGACAGAGGGAAGAGACCCAGTACTTC; CDR3 protein: CSVVGQREETQYF
V gene: TRBV25-1; clone size: -; D gene: -; J gene: TRBJ1-2; CDR3 DNA: TGTGCCAGCAGTGAAAATCGGGGGAATGGCTACACCTTC; CDR3 protein: CASSENRGNGYTF
V gene: TRBV19; clone size: -; D gene: TRBD1; J gene: TRBJ1-4; CDR3 DNA: TGTGCCAGTGGCTTTCAGGGGGCGAATGGGGAAAAACTGTTTTTT; CDR3 protein: CASGFQGANGEKLFF
V gene: TRBV9; clone size: few; D gene: TRBD2; J gene: TRBJ2-7; CDR3 DNA: TGTGCCAGCAGCAACGGACTAGCGGGGGGAAAGCAGTACTTC; CDR3 protein: CASSNGLAGGKQYF
V gene: TRBV7-3; clone size: -; D gene: -; J gene: TRBJ1-1; CDR3 DNA: TGTGCCAGCAGCTCGACAGGGAACACTGAAGCTTTCTTT; CDR3 protein: CASSSTGNTEAFF
V gene: TRBV7-9; clone size: -; D gene: TRBD2; J gene: TRBJ2-7; CDR3 DNA: TGTTCCAGCAGCTTCACCGGCGGGGGACCTTACTACGAGCAGTACTTC; CDR3 protein: CSSSFTGGGPYYEQYF
V gene: TRBV30; clone size: -; D gene: TRBD1; J gene: TRBJ2-7; CDR3 DNA: TGTGCCTGGATAGAAGGGGGCGGGTACGAGCAGTACTTC; CDR3 protein: CAWIEGGGYEQYF
V gene: TRBV5-4; clone size: -; D gene: TRBD2; J gene: TRBJ2-7; CDR3 DNA: TGTGCCAGCAGCCCGACTAGCTTTAATCCCTACGAGCAGTACTTC; CDR3 protein: CASSPTSFNPYEQYF
V gene: TRBV10-3; clone size: -; D gene: TRBD1; J gene: TRBJ2-2; CDR3 DNA: TGTGCCATCAGCAGACAGGGGTTAGACACCGGGGAGCTGTTTTTT; CDR3 protein: CAISRQGLDTGELFF
V gene: TRBV30; clone size: -; D gene: TRBD1; J gene: TRBJ2-2; CDR3 DNA: TGTGCCTGGAGAAGGACAGGGGCGGCCGGGGAGCTGTTTTTT; CDR3 protein: CAWRRTGAAGELFF
V gene: TRBV28; clone size: -; D gene: -; J gene: TRBJ1-5; CDR3 DNA: TGTGCCATCCTTCCGGGGGGGGTCAACAATCAGCCCCAGCATTTT; CDR3 protein: CAILPGGVNNQPQHF
V gene: TRBV18; clone size: -; D gene: -; J gene: TRBJ1-2; CDR3 DNA: TGTGCCAGCTCACTTGGGGCTACCTATGGCTACACCTTC; CDR3 protein: CASSLGATYGYTF
V gene: TRBV28; clone size: -; D gene: -; J gene: TRBJ2-5; CDR3 DNA: TGTGCCAGCAGTTCGACCTCAGGGGAGCGAAAGACCCAGTACTTC; CDR3 protein: CASSSTSGERKTQYF
V gene: TRBV7-9; clone size: -; D gene: -; J gene: TRBJ1-5; CDR3 DNA: TGTGCCAGCAGCTTAGAGGGGCAGGTCTTAACCAATCAGCCCCAGCATTTT; CDR3 protein: CASSLEGQVLTNQPQHF
V gene: TRBV13; clone size: few; D gene: -; J gene: TRBJ1-4; CDR3 DNA: TGTGCCAGCAGCCTGACAGGCCGTAATGAAAAACTGTTTTTT; CDR3 protein: CASSLTGRNEKLFF
V gene: TRBV14; clone size: -; D gene: -; J gene: TRBJ2-2; CDR3 DNA: TGTGCCAGCAGCCGGGAGGTCGGGGAGCTGTTTTTT; CDR3 protein: CASSREVGELFF
V gene: TRBV25-1; clone size: -; D gene: -; J gene: TRBJ2-7; CDR3 DNA: TGTGCCAGCAGTGAATCTGGCTATGGGAGAGCCTACGAGCAGTACTTC; CDR3 protein: CASSESGYGRAYEQYF
V gene: TRBV6-5; clone size: -; D gene: -; J gene: TRBJ1-2; CDR3 DNA: TGTGCCACAAGACAGGTTCCGAATTCTAACTATGGCTACACCTTC; CDR3 protein: CATRQVPNSNYGYTF
V gene: TRBV5-4; clone size: -; D gene: -; J gene: TRBJ2-1; CDR3 DNA: TGTGCCAGCAGCCCGGGGAGATCCTACAATGAGCAGTTCTTC; CDR3 protein: CASSPGRSYNEQFF
V gene: TRBV4-3; clone size: -; D gene: TRBD2; J gene: TRBJ2-2; CDR3 DNA: TGCGCCAGCAGCCAGCCAGGGACTAGCGGGAACACCAGGGAGCTGTTTTTT; CDR3 protein: CASSQPGTSGNTRELFF
V gene: TRBV7-9; clone size: -; D gene: -; J gene: TRBJ2-5; CDR3 DNA: TGTGCCAGCAGCTTCGGCCCTAGCGAGGAGACCCAGTACTTC; CDR3 protein: CASSFGPSEETQYF
V gene: TRBV5-1; clone size: -; D gene: TRBD1; J gene: TRBJ1-2; CDR3 DNA: TGCGCCAGCAGCTTGGGGCACAGGGGGAATTGGGGCTACACCTTC; CDR3 protein: CASSLGHRGNWGYTF
V gene: TRBV10-3; clone size: -; D gene: TRBD1; J gene: TRBJ1-4; CDR3 DNA: TGTGCCATCGCAATGACAGGGGAGGAAGGTGAAAAACTGTTTTTT; CDR3 protein: CAIAMTGEEGEKLFF
V gene: TRBV10-3; clone size: once; D gene: -; J gene: TRBJ2-7; CDR3 DNA: TGTGCCATCAGTGAGTCACTAGGTCAGGTCGACGAGCAGTACTTC; CDR3 protein: CAISESLGQVDEQYF
V gene: TRBV7-3; clone size: -; D gene: TRBD1; J gene: TRBJ1-1; CDR3 DNA: TGTGCCAGCAGCCTCTACGGGACAGGGAACACTGAAGCTTTCTTT; CDR3 protein: CASSLYGTGNTEAFF
V gene: TRBV27; clone size: -; D gene: -; J gene: TRBJ1-5; CDR3 DNA: TGTGCCAGCAGTCCCACAGGCATTTGGCGCAATCAGCCCCAGCATTTT; CDR3 protein: CASSPTGIWRNQPQHF
V gene: TRBV28; clone size: -; D gene: -; J gene: TRBJ2-5; CDR3 DNA: TGTGCCAGCAGGCCTGGGCCTCAAGAGACCCAGTACTTC; CDR3 protein: CASRPGPQETQYF
V gene: TRBV5-1; clone size: once; D gene: -; J gene: TRBJ2-7; CDR3 DNA: TGCGCCAGCAGCTTGGATCCGGGTACCTACGAGCAGTACTTC; CDR3 protein: CASSLDPGTYEQYF